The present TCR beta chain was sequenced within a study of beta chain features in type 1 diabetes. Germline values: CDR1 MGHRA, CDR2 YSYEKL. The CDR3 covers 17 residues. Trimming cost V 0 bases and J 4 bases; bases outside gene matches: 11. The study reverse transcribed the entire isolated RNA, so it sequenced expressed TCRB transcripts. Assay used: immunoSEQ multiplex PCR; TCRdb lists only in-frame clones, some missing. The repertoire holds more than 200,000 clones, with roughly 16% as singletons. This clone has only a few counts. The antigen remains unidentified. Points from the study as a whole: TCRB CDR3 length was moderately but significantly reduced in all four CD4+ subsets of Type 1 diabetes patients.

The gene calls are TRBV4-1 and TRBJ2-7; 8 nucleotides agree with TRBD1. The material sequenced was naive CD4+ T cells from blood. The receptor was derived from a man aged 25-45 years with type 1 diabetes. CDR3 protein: CASSQEYRTGSKYEQYF. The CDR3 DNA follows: TGCGCCAGCAGCCAAGAGTACCGGACAGGGAGTAAGTACGAGCAGTACTTC.